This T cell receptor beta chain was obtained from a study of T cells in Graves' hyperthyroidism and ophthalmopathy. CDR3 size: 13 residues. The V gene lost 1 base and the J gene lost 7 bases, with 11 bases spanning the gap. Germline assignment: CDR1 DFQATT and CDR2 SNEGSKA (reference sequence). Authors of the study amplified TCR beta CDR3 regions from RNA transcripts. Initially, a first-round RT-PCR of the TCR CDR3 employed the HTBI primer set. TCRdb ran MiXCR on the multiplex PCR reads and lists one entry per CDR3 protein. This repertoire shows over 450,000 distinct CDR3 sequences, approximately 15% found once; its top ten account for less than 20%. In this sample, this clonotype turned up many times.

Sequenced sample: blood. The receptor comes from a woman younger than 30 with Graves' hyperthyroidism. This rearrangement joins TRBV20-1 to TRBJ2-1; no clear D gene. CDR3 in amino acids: CSARARTKNEQFF. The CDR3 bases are TGCAGTGCTAGAGCCCGCACCAAGAATGAGCAGTTCTTC.